The sequence of this TCR beta chain was determined in a study of vaccination effects on CD4 cells after COVID-19. Background on the study: Sample collection from two convalescent patients occurred 16 days and one week before vaccination. Study-level results: Convalescent post-vaccine spike-reactive clones were mostly newly vaccine-induced.

Produced via immunoSEQ multiplex PCR; TCRdb's table is partial and in-frame only. The sample lists about 46,000 clones; roughly 74% were seen once. Following culture for nine to ten days, CD4+ T cells were isolated. The CDR3 totals 16 residues. Germline V gives CDR1 SGHNT, CDR2 YYREEE (reference sequence). V was clipped by 0 bases and J by 0 bases, with 7 bases between them. This clone was counted a few times. Its antigen is unknown. The sequencing here drew on CD4+ T cells from PBMCs cultured without peptide, taken before COVID-19 vaccination. This TCR was sampled from a human donor who had a prior SARS-CoV-2 infection. The chain uses TRBV5-4 and TRBJ2-6, with D hard to call. CDR3 nucleotides: TGTGCCAGCAGCTTGGGGCGAAGCTCTGGGGCCAACGTCCTGACTTTC. Its protein is CASSLGRSSGANVLTF. Filled out from reference TRBV5-4 and TRBJ2-6, the complete variable domain reads ETGVTQSPTHLIKTRGQQVTLRCSSQSGHNTVSWYQQALGQGPQFIFQYYREEENGRGNFPPRFSGLQFPNYSSELNVNALELDDSALYLCASSLGRSSGANVLTFGAGSRLTVL.